A single sample is the source of the 16 T cell receptor beta chains below, sequenced in a study of cytomegalovirus exposure and HLA in healthy donors. PCR involved 60 Vbeta and 13 Jbeta primers. Clones were read by immunoSEQ multiplex PCR, and TCRdb kept only the in-frame ones, dropping some. The sample holds 150,000 to 200,000 clones, roughly 60% seen once. Sequencing was performed on PBMCs. The origin of the receptors is a man aged 35 to 55 in good health and CMV-seronegative.

The V call is TRBV5-1, the J call TRBJ2-5; 11 nucleotides align to TRBD2. CDR3 length: 15 amino acids. The J segment lost 5 bases and the V segment lost 0 bases, leaving 3 bases of the junction unmatched. The germline CDR1 and CDR2 sequences are SGHRS and YFSETQ. The CDR3 region is CASSLAPSGGETQYF. CDR3 nucleotide sequence: TGCGCCAGCAGCTTGGCCCCTAGCGGGGGGGAGACCCAGTACTTC.

The sample holds a few counts of this clone. The V gene is TRBV27, the J gene TRBJ1-1; TRBD1 aligns across 10 bases. The germline V gene encodes CDR1 MNHEY and CDR2 SMNVEV (reference sequence). The CDR3 covers 15 residues. J was trimmed by 1 base and V by 8 bases; bases with no gene match: 7. CDR3 sequence reads: CASSGTGAANTEAFF. The CDR3 region has the DNA TGTGCCAGCTCGGGGACAGGGGCTGCGAACACTGAAGCTTTCTTT.

This clone was seen more than once but under ten times. This chain joins TRBV5-1 and TRBJ1-2; TRBD1 is a possible D gene (6 bases). The germline V and J ends were trimmed by 4 bases and 8 bases, with 24 bases remaining between them. This CDR3 is built from 16 residues. CDR1 is SGHRS, CDR2 YFSETQ, per germline. The CDR3 is CASSPGTTQVQRGYTF. The CDR3 DNA is TGCGCCAGCAGCCCGGGGACAACACAGGTTCAACGAGGCTACACCTTC.

This clone was recorded only once. The V call is TRBV19, the J call TRBJ2-7; the match to TRBD1 covers 10 bases. The CDR3 is 14 residues long. Germline loops: CDR1 LNHDA, CDR2 SQIVND (reference sequence). The V gene end was trimmed by 4 bases and the J gene end by 2 bases; junction bases not matched to a gene: 2. The CDR3 DNA follows: TGTGCCAGTAGTAGAGGACAGGGGGCCTACGAGCAGTACTTC. Translating it yields CASSRGQGAYEQYF. Full variable domain (outside the CDR3, taken from reference TRBV19 and TRBJ2-7): DGGITQSPKYLFRKEGQNVTLSCEQNLNHDAMYWYRQDPGQGLRLIYYSQIVNDFQKGDIAEGYSVSREKKESFPLTVTSAQKNPTAFYLCASSRGQGAYEQYFGPGTRLTVT.

The count of this clone is one. The chain joins TRBV19 to TRBJ1-2; D is possibly TRBD1 (5 bases). The V and J ends lost 2 bases and 5 bases respectively, with 12 bases between them. Germline CDR1 reads LNHDA; CDR2 reads SQIVND (reference sequence). The length of the CDR3 is 14 residues. The CDR3 DNA sequence: TGTGCCAGTAGTATAAGTCTGACAGAGTATGGCTACACCTTC. It translates to CASSISLTEYGYTF.

In the case of this clone: Other DNA sequences of this sample code for an identical CDR3. Here the CDR3 reads CASSAGTSGGNEQFF. The DNA of the CDR3 is TGCGCCAGCAGCGCCGGGACTAGCGGGGGTAATGAGCAGTTCTTC. The chain recombines TRBV5-1 with TRBJ2-1, with 14 positions matching TRBD2. Germline CDR1 and CDR2: SGHRS and YFSETQ. The V gene end was trimmed by 4 bases and the J gene end by 7 bases; junction bases not matched to a gene: 4. This CDR3 is built from 15 residues.

This clone was seen more than once but under ten times. This chain connects TRBV5-4 to TRBJ1-2; perhaps TRBD1 as D (6 bases). The V gene lost 3 bases and the J gene lost 1 base, with 13 bases spanning the gap. The germline V gene encodes CDR1 SGHNT and CDR2 YYREEE (reference sequence). This CDR3 contains 15 residues. CDR3 sequence reads: CASSSRQDFNYGYTF. The DNA for the CDR3 is TGTGCCAGCAGCTCCCGACAGGACTTTAACTATGGCTACACCTTC.

The chain employs TRBV5-1 and TRBJ2-3; D gene ambiguous. The germline V gene encodes CDR1 SGHRS and CDR2 YFSETQ. This CDR3 spans 12 amino acids. Trimming cost V 10 bases and J 4 bases, with 13 bases left between them. CDR3 coding DNA: TGCGCCTCAAGTGGGCCCGCAGATACGCAGTATTTT. It translates to CASSGPADTQYF.

The CDR3 reads CASINPGQGYGYTF. DNA of the CDR3: TGTGCCAGCATCAACCCGGGACAGGGCTATGGCTACACCTTC. The J gene is TRBJ1-2, the V gene TRBV28; the match to TRBD1 covers 9 bases. With V trimmed by 7 bases and J by 4 bases, 7 bases remained unmatched. Germline CDR1 reads MDHEN; CDR2 reads SYDVKM. CDR3 length: 14 amino acids.

This chain connects TRBV5-1 to TRBJ2-1; D possibly corresponds to TRBD1 (6 bases). The CDR3 length is 13 residues. Trimming stripped 4 bases from V and 5 bases from J, with 10 bases between. The germline gives CDR1 SGHRS, CDR2 YFSETQ. CDR3 in amino acids: CASSRTVNNEQFF. The CDR3 DNA follows: TGCGCCAGCAGCCGGACAGTGAACAATGAGCAGTTCTTC.

The genes are TRBV6-1 and TRBJ1-6, with D possibly matching TRBD1 (6 bases). Germline CDR1 MNHNS, CDR2 SASEGT. Trimming removed 4 bases from V and 7 bases from J, with 17 bases in between. The CDR3 contains 16 residues. Written as DNA, the CDR3 is TGTGCCAGCAGTGGAGGGGGTCAGGGTTTAAATTCACCCCTCCACTTT. Its protein product is CASSGGGQGLNSPLHF.

The rearrangement links TRBV5-1 to TRBJ2-1, with TRBD2 matching 7 bases. CDR1 is SGHRS, CDR2 YFSETQ, per germline. V trimming: 4 bases; J trimming: 5 bases; junction bases outside the gene matches: 15. This CDR3 is built from 17 residues. The CDR3 sequence is CASSRDHLGAGDNEQFF. The CDR3 DNA reads as TGCGCCAGCAGCCGCGACCATCTCGGGGCGGGGGACAATGAGCAGTTCTTC.

This clone has a handful of counts. The chain recombines TRBV7-3 with TRBJ2-2; TRBD2 aligns across 11 bases. The V segment lost 2 bases and the J segment 0 bases; nucleotides outside the gene matches: 8. Germline values: CDR1 SGHTA, CDR2 FQGTGA. The CDR3 extends over 19 amino acids. Here the CDR3 reads CASSLLAGGQIANTGELFF. Here the CDR3 DNA reads TGTGCCAGCAGCTTACTAGCGGGAGGACAAATAGCGAACACCGGGGAGCTGTTTTTT.

This sequence joins TRBV19 and TRBJ1-4, with D perhaps matching TRBD1 (5 bases). Looked up from germline, CDR1 is LNHDA and CDR2 is SQIVND (reference sequence). The CDR3 loop spans 14 amino acids. Trimming left V 7 bases short and J 8 bases short, with 17 bases between. CDR3 sequence (DNA): TGTGCCAGTACCCCCCAACAGGACGGGGAAAAACTGTTTTTT. Translating it yields CASTPQQDGEKLFF. The whole variable domain, remainder taken from reference TRBV19 and TRBJ1-4, is DGGITQSPKYLFRKEGQNVTLSCEQNLNHDAMYWYRQDPGQGLRLIYYSQIVNDFQKGDIAEGYSVSREKKESFPLTVTSAQKNPTAFYLCASTPQQDGEKLFFGSGTQLSVL.

This clone was observed a handful of times. The CDR3 nucleotides read TGTGCCAGCAGTCGTGACAGGGGGCCTTTTGGCTACACCTTC. It is translated as CASSRDRGPFGYTF. V gene TRBV5-4 combines with J gene TRBJ1-2; TRBD1 matches 10 bases. The CDR3 loop spans 14 amino acids. Germline CDR1 reads SGHNT; CDR2 reads YYREEE (reference sequence). Unmatched junction bases numbered 8, after V lost 5 bases and J lost 7 bases.

The chain has TRBV29-1 and TRBJ1-2; 8 bases are shared with TRBD1. Per germline, CDR1 SQVTM and CDR2 ANQGSEA. The CDR3 sequence is 14 residues long. The V and J ends lost 3 bases and 4 bases, in that order; junction bases with no gene match: 7. The DNA for the CDR3 is TGCAGCGTTGAGGTAACAGGGGGTTCCTATGGCTACACCTTC. It translates to CSVEVTGGSYGYTF.